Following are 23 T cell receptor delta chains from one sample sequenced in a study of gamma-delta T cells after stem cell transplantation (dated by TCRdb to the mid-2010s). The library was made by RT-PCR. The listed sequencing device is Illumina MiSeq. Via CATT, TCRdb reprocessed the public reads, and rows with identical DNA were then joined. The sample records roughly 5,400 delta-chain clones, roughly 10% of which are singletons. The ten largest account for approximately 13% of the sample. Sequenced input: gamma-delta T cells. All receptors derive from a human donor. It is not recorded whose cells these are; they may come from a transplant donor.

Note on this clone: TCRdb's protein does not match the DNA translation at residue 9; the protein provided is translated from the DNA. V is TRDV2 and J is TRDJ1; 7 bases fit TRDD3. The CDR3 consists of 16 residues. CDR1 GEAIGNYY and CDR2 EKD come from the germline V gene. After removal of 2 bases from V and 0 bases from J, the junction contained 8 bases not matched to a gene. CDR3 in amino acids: CACDKLVGEYTDKLIF. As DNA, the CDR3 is TGTGCCTGTGACAAACTCGTGGGGGAATACACCGATAAACTCATCTTT.

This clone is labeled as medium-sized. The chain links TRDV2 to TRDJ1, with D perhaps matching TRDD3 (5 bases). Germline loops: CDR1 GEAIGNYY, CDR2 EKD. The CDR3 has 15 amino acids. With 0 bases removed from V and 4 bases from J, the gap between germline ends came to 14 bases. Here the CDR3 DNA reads TGTGCCTGTGACACCGTCGGTGGGGAGAGCGATAAACTCATCTTT. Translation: CACDTVGGESDKLIF.

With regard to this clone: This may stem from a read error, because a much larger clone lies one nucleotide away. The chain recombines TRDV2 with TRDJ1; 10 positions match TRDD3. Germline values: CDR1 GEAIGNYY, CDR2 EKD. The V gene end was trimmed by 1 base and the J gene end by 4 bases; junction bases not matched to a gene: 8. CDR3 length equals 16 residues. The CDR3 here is CACDTLGDKDDDKLIF. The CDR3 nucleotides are TGTGCCTGTGACACGCTGGGGGATAAGGACGACGATAAACTCATCTTT.

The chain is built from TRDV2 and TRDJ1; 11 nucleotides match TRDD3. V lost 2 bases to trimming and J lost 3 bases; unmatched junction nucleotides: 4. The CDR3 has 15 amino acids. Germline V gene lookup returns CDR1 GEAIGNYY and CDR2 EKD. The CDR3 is CACDRLGDKADKLIF. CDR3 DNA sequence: TGTGCCTGTGACAGACTGGGGGATAAGGCCGATAAACTCATCTTT.

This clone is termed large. The CDR3 DNA is TGTGCCTGTGACACTATTAATCTGGGGGATACGAGTTCCTGGGACACCCGACAGATGTTTTTC. It encodes CACDTINLGDTSSWDTRQMFF. This chain links TRDV2 with TRDJ3, with 12 positions matching TRDD3. The CDR3 has 21 residues. Germline V gives CDR1 GEAIGNYY, CDR2 EKD. The V segment lost 1 base and the J segment 1 base; nucleotides outside the gene matches: 10.

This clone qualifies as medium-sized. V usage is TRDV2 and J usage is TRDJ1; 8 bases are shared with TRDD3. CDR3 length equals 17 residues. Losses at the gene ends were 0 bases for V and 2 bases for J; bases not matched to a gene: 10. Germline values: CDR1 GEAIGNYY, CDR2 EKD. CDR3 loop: CACDTLTGGLDTDKLIF. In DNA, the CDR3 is TGTGCCTGTGACACCCTTACTGGGGGCCTCGATACCGATAAACTCATCTTT.

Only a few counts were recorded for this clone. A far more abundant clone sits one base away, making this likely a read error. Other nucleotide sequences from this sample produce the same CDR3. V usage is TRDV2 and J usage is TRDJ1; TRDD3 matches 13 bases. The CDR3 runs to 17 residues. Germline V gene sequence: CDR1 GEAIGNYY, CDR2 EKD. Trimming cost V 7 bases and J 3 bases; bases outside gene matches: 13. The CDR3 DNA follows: TGTGCCTGCGACTCCCTACTGGGGGATACGCTCCCCGATAAACTCATCTTT. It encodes CACDSLLGDTLPDKLIF.

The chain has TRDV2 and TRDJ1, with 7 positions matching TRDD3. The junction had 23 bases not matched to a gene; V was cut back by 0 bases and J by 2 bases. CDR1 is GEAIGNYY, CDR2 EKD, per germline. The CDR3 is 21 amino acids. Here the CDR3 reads CACDTVRNPIGGDSSTDKLIF. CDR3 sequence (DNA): TGTGCCTGTGACACCGTCCGAAACCCTATTGGGGGGGATTCCTCGACCGATAAACTCATCTTT.

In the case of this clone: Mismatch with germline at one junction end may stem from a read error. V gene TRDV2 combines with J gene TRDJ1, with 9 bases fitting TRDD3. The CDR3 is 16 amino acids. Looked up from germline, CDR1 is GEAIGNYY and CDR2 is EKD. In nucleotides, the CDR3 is TGTGCCCGTGACACGAGGGGATACGCTATTTCTGATAAACTCATCTTT. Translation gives CARDTRGYAISDKLIF.

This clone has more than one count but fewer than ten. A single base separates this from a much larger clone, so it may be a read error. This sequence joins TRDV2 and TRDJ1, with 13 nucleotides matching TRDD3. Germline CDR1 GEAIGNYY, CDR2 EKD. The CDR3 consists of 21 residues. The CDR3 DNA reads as TGTGCCTGTGACACCCTACTGGGGGATACGCGAAAGGAGTCGGGGACCGCTAAACTCATCTTT. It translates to CACDTLLGDTRKESGTAKLIF.

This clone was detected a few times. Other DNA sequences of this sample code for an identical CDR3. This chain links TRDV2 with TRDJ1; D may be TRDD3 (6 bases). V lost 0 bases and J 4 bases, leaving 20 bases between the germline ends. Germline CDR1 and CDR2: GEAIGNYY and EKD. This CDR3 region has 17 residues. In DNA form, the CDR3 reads TGTGCCTGTGACACCGTGGGGGTTTCTCGGGGGCACGATAAACTCATCTTT. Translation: CACDTVGVSRGHDKLIF.

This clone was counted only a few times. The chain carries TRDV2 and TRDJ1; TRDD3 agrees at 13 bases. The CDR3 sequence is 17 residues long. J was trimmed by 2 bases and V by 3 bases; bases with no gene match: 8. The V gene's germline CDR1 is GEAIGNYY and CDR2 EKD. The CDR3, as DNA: TGTGCCTGTGACCTACTGGGGGATACGCGAGAAACCGATAAACTCATCTTT. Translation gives CACDLLGDTRETDKLIF.

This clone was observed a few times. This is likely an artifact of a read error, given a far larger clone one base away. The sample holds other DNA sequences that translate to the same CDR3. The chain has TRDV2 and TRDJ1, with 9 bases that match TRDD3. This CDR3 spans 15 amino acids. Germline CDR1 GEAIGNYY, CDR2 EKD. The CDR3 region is CACDLLGEYTDKLIF. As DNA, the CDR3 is TGTGCCTGTGACTTACTGGGGGAATACACTGATAAACTCATCTTT.

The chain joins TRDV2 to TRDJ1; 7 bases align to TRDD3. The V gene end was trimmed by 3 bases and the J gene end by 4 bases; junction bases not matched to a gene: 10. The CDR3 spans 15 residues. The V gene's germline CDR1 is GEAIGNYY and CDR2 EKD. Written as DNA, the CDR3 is TGTGCCTGTGACGCTGTACTGGGGCACAACGATAAACTCATCTTT. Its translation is CACDAVLGHNDKLIF.

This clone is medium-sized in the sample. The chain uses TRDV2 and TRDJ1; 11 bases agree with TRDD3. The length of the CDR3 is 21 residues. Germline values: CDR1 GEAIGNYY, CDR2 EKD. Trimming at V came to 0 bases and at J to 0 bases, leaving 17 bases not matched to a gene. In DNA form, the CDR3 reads TGTGCCTGTGACACCGTAGGTGGGGGATACGCCAACCTCTTATACACCGATAAACTCATCTTT. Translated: CACDTVGGGYANLLYTDKLIF.

The CDR3 DNA reads as TGTGCCTGTGACACCCTCTGGGGGAACACCGATAAACTCATCTTT. Protein product: CACDTLWGNTDKLIF. This rearrangement joins TRDV2 to TRDJ1; 8 bases map to TRDD3. CDR1 is GEAIGNYY and CDR2 is EKD in the germline V gene. Trimming at V came to 0 bases and at J to 0 bases, leaving 2 bases not matched to a gene. This CDR3 region has 15 residues.

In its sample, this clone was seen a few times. The CDR3 DNA follows: TGTGCCTGTGACACCCCTTGGGGGATACGCCACCAAAATGTCATCTTT. Translation gives CACDTPWGIRHQNVIF. The chain employs TRDV2 and TRDJ1; TRDD3 aligns across 11 bases. CDR1 and CDR2 (germline): GEAIGNYY, EKD. This CDR3 has 16 residues. The V and J ends lost 0 bases and 12 bases, in that order; junction bases with no gene match: 14.

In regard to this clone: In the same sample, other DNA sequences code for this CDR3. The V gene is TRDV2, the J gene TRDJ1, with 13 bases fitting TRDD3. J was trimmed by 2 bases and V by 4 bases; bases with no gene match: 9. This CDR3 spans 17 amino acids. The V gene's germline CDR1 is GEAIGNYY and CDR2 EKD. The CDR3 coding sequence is TGTGCCTGTGATCCAGTACTGGGGGATACGCGGACCGATAAACTCATCTTT. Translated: CACDPVLGDTRTDKLIF.

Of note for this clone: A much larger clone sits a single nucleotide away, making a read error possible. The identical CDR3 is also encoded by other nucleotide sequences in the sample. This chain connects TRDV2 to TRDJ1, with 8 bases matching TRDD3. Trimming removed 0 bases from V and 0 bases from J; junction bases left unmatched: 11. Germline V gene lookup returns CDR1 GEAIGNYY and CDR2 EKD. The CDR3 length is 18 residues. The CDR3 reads CACDTVLGEAKYTDKLIF. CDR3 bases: TGTGCCTGTGACACCGTCCTGGGGGAGGCCAAGTACACCGATAAACTCATCTTT.

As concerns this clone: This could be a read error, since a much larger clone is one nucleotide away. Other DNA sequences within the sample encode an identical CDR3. CDR3 protein: CACDTVTGGPYERTDKLIF. CDR3 DNA: TGTGCCTGCGACACCGTGACTGGGGGACCCTATGAACGTACCGATAAACTCATCTTT. This rearrangement joins TRDV2 to TRDJ1, with TRDD3 identical over 9 bases. The germline gives CDR1 GEAIGNYY, CDR2 EKD. This CDR3 comprises 19 residues.

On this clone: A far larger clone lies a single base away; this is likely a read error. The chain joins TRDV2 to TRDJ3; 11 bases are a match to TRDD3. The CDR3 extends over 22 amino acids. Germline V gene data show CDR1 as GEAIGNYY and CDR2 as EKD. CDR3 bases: TGTGCCCGTGACACTCCCAACTCTGGGGGATACCAAAGCTCCTGGGACACCCGACAGATGTTTTTC. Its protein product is CARDTPNSGGYQSSWDTRQMFF.

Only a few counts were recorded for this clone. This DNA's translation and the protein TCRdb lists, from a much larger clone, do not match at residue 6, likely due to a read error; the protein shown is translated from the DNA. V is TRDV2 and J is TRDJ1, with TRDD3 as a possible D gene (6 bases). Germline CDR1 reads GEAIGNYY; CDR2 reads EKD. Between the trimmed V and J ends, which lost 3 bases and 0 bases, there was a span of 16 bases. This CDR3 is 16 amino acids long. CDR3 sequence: CACDVRGDPYTDKLIF. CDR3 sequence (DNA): TGTGCCTGTGACGTACGGGGGGACCCTTACACCGATAAACTCATCTTT.

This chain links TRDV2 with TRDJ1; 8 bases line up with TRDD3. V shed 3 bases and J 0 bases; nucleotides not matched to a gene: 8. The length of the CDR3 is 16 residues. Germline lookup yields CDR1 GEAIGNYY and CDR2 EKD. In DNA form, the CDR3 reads TGTGCCTGTGACCCACTGGGGGTTTCGTACACCGATAAACTCATCTTT. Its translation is CACDPLGVSYTDKLIF.